Presented here are 20 T cell receptor beta chains from one specimen sequenced in a study of blood T cell repertoires in COVID-19. Libraries were prepared by immunoSEQ multiplex PCR; TCRdb keeps only in-frame clonotypes and omits some of them. Of fewer than 200,000 clones in the sample, roughly 76% were seen once. The sequenced sample consisted of peripheral blood. These receptors were taken from a woman older than 75 with COVID-19, enrolled during active disease.

This chain joins TRBV7-3 and TRBJ2-1, with 7 bases identical to TRBD1. The CDR3 has 15 residues. With V trimmed by 5 bases and J by 4 bases, 8 bases remained unmatched. The germline CDR1 and CDR2 sequences are SGHTA and FQGTGA. The CDR3: CASSVRTGPYNEQFF. The CDR3 nucleotides are TGTGCCAGCAGCGTACGGACAGGTCCTTACAATGAGCAGTTCTTC.

As to this clone: At the DNA level, this CDR3 is encoded by other sequences in the same sample as well. The rearrangement uses TRBV7-2 and TRBJ1-6; TRBD1 agrees at 7 bases. J gave up 10 bases and V 2 bases, and 5 bases lay outside the gene matches. This CDR3 spans 14 amino acids. Per germline, CDR1 SGHTA and CDR2 FQGNSA. The CDR3 sequence is CASSLRQGESPLHF. The CDR3 nucleotides are TGTGCCAGCAGCTTAAGACAGGGAGAATCACCCCTCCACTTT.

The chain is built from TRBV20-1 and TRBJ1-1, with D tentatively TRBD1 (5 bases). Germline CDR1 and CDR2: DFQATT and SNEGSKA (reference sequence). The V end was cut by 3 bases, the J end by 5 bases, with 13 bases between. There are 13 residues in the CDR3. CDR3 in amino acids: CSASAGGSTEAFF. CDR3 in DNA: TGCAGTGCTAGTGCGGGGGGAAGTACTGAAGCTTTCTTT.

The DNA for the CDR3 is TGTGCCAGTAGCCTCTCCCGGGGTAGCTCGGCCGAGCAGTACTTC. This encodes CASSLSRGSSAEQYF. The gene calls are TRBV19 and TRBJ2-7; perhaps TRBD2 as D (5 bases). CDR1 and CDR2 from the germline V gene are LNHDA and SQIVND (reference sequence). Trimming shortened V by 6 bases and J by 6 bases, and 21 bases separated the two germline ends. The CDR3 covers 15 residues.

The chain recombines TRBV10-2 with TRBJ1-6; possibly TRBD1 for D (5 bases). CDR1 is WSHSY and CDR2 is SAAADI in the germline V gene. The CDR3 loop spans 13 amino acids. V shed 7 bases and J shed 6 bases, with 10 bases lying between them. CDR3 DNA sequence: TGCGCCAGCACACGGGACTTTAATTCACCCCTCCACTTT. It yields the protein CASTRDFNSPLHF.

The V call is TRBV7-2, the J call TRBJ1-3, with 9 bases aligning to TRBD1. Germline V CDR1 and CDR2: SGHTA, FQGNSA. V lost 5 bases to trimming and J lost 6 bases; unmatched junction nucleotides: 8. CDR3 length: 15 residues. CDR3 in DNA: TGTGCCAGCAGCCTCGGGACAGGGCTGGAAAACACCATATATTTT. It encodes CASSLGTGLENTIYF.

About this clone: This probably arose from a read error, given a far larger clone one base away. This sample includes further DNA sequences coding for the same CDR3. This chain uses TRBV7-9 with TRBJ1-1, with D perhaps TRBD1 (5 bases). The CDR3 has 13 residues. V was pared by 2 bases and J by 4 bases, with 8 bases between. Germline CDR1 is SEHNR and CDR2 is FQNEAQ (reference sequence). CDR3 in DNA: TGTGCCAGCAGCTTAACGGGGGGCACTGAAGCTTTCTTT. This gives the protein CASSLTGGTEAFF.

J is TRBJ2-7 and V is TRBV5-1; a possible D gene is TRBD2 (7 bases). CDR1 is SGHRS, CDR2 YFSETQ, per germline. V lost 0 bases to trimming and J lost 3 bases, with 16 bases between them. The CDR3 contains 16 residues. The CDR3 here is CASSLVTGGQDYEQYF. CDR3 DNA sequence: TGCGCCAGCAGCTTGGTTACGGGGGGCCAAGACTACGAGCAGTACTTC.

V gene TRBV5-4 combines with J gene TRBJ1-6; no clear D gene. There are 14 residues in the CDR3. Germline assignment: CDR1 SGHNT and CDR2 YYREEE (reference sequence). V was pared by 1 base and J by 10 bases, with 12 bases between. CDR3 DNA sequence: TGTGCCAGCAGCTTGAGTATGGGCGACTCACCCCTCCACTTT. As protein: CASSLSMGDSPLHF.

This clone was counted at least ten times. The V gene is TRBV27, the J gene TRBJ1-5; D might be TRBD1 (6 bases). The CDR3 sequence is 13 residues long. Germline-derived CDR1 and CDR2 are MNHEY and SMNVEV (reference sequence). V shed 2 bases and J shed 11 bases, with 13 bases lying between them. This CDR3 is CASSLHEGESQHF. The CDR3 DNA is TGTGCCAGCAGTTTACACGAGGGGGAGTCCCAGCATTTT.

This clone has a single count. This chain connects TRBV5-5 to TRBJ1-4; 12 positions agree with TRBD1. Per germline, CDR1 SGHKS and CDR2 YYEKEE (reference sequence). V lost 3 bases and J lost 3; bases outside the gene matches: 3. The CDR3 sequence is 16 residues long. The CDR3 DNA reads as TGTGCCAGCAGCTGGGACAGGGGGCAACCTAATGAAAAACTGTTTTTT. The encoded protein is CASSWDRGQPNEKLFF.

V and J are TRBV7-2 and TRBJ2-3, with D possibly being TRBD2 (5 bases). The CDR3 runs 13 residues. V lost 0 bases and J lost 5, with 6 bases in between. Germline V gene data show CDR1 as SGHTA and CDR2 as FQGNSA. The CDR3, as DNA: TGTGCCAGCAGCTTAGCGGGAGTAGATACGCAGTATTTT. This codes for CASSLAGVDTQYF.

This clone was seen a handful of times. The chain employs TRBV2 and TRBJ1-1; D possibly corresponds to TRBD1 (6 bases). Deletions cut 7 bases from V and 0 bases from J, with 15 bases between. CDR1 and CDR2 (germline): SNHLY, FYNNEI. The CDR3 covers 15 residues. As DNA, the CDR3 is TGTGCCAGCACCGCAACAGGGCTTATGAACACTGAAGCTTTCTTT. Protein product: CASTATGLMNTEAFF.

The genes are TRBV6-6 and TRBJ2-3; the D gene is possibly TRBD1 (6 bases). Trimming stripped 6 bases from V and 5 bases from J, with 15 bases between. CDR1 is MNHNY, CDR2 SVGAGI, per germline (reference sequence). CDR3 length: 14 amino acids. The CDR3 sequence is CASSPRPGVDTQYF. The CDR3 coding sequence is TGTGCCAGCAGCCCCCGCCCAGGGGTAGATACGCAGTATTTT.

The chain is built from TRBV4-2 and TRBJ2-5; 8 nucleotides match TRBD1. The germline gives CDR1 LGHNA, CDR2 YNFKEQ. The CDR3 runs to 15 residues. J was trimmed by 0 bases and V by 1 base; bases with no gene match: 1. As DNA, the CDR3 is TGTGCCAGCAGCCAAGCGGACAGGGACCAAGAGACCCAGTACTTC. This gives the protein CASSQADRDQETQYF.

The chain links TRBV4-2 to TRBJ1-3; D gene ambiguous. From germline, CDR1 is LGHNA and CDR2 YNFKEQ. This CDR3 is 16 amino acids long. Trimming took 3 bases from V and 4 from J, leaving 16 bases between them. The CDR3 loop is CASSHPPLDIGNTIYF. The CDR3 DNA sequence: TGTGCCAGCAGCCACCCACCCCTAGATATCGGAAACACCATATATTTT.

This clone was detected only a few times. As DNA, the CDR3 is TGTGCCAGCAGCCAAATGAGGACAGGGGCCCTTTTAAACTATGGCTACACCTTC. Residues: CASSQMRTGALLNYGYTF. The chain recombines TRBV7-9 with TRBJ1-2, with 9 bases identical to TRBD1. CDR1 and CDR2 (germline): SEHNR, FQNEAQ (reference sequence). CDR3 length: 18 amino acids. Trimming at V came to 5 bases and at J to 2 bases, leaving 15 bases not matched to a gene.

The chain links TRBV2 to TRBJ2-3, with no clear D. Germline-derived CDR1 and CDR2 are SNHLY and FYNNEI. V lost 3 bases to trimming and J lost 2 bases, with 12 bases between them. The CDR3 is 15 residues long. The CDR3 DNA follows: TGTGCCAGCAGTGAGGGTGCGGTAATCACAGATACGCAGTATTTT. Translating it yields CASSEGAVITDTQYF.

The chain uses TRBV15 and TRBJ2-1; D not resolved. Trimming shortened V by 1 base and J by 9 bases, and 10 bases separated the two germline ends. Looked up from germline, CDR1 is LNHNV and CDR2 is YYDKDF (reference sequence). This CDR3 has 13 residues. The CDR3 is CATSRGRWSEQFF. The DNA of the CDR3 is TGTGCCACCAGCAGAGGCCGGTGGTCTGAGCAGTTCTTC.

J is TRBJ2-4 and V is TRBV9; D possibly corresponds to TRBD1 (6 bases). From germline, CDR1 is SGDLS and CDR2 YYNGEE. V shed 3 bases and J shed 7 bases, with 14 bases lying between them. The CDR3 is made up of 14 amino acids. The CDR3 sequence is CASSGLWDNNIQYF. The CDR3 bases are TGTGCCAGCAGCGGCCTATGGGACAACAACATTCAGTACTTC.